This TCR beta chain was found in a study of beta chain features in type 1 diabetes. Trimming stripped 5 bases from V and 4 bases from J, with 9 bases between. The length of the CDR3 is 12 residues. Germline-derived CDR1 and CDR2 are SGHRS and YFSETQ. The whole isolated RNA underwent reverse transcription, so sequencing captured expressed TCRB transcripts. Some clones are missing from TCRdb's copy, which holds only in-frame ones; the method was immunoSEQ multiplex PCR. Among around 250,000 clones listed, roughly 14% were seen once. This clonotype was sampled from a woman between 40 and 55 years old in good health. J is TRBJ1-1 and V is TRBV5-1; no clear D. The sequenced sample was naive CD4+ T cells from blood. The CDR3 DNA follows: TGCGCCAGCAGGGCGGAGGTCACTGAAGCTTTCTTT. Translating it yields CASRAEVTEAFF.